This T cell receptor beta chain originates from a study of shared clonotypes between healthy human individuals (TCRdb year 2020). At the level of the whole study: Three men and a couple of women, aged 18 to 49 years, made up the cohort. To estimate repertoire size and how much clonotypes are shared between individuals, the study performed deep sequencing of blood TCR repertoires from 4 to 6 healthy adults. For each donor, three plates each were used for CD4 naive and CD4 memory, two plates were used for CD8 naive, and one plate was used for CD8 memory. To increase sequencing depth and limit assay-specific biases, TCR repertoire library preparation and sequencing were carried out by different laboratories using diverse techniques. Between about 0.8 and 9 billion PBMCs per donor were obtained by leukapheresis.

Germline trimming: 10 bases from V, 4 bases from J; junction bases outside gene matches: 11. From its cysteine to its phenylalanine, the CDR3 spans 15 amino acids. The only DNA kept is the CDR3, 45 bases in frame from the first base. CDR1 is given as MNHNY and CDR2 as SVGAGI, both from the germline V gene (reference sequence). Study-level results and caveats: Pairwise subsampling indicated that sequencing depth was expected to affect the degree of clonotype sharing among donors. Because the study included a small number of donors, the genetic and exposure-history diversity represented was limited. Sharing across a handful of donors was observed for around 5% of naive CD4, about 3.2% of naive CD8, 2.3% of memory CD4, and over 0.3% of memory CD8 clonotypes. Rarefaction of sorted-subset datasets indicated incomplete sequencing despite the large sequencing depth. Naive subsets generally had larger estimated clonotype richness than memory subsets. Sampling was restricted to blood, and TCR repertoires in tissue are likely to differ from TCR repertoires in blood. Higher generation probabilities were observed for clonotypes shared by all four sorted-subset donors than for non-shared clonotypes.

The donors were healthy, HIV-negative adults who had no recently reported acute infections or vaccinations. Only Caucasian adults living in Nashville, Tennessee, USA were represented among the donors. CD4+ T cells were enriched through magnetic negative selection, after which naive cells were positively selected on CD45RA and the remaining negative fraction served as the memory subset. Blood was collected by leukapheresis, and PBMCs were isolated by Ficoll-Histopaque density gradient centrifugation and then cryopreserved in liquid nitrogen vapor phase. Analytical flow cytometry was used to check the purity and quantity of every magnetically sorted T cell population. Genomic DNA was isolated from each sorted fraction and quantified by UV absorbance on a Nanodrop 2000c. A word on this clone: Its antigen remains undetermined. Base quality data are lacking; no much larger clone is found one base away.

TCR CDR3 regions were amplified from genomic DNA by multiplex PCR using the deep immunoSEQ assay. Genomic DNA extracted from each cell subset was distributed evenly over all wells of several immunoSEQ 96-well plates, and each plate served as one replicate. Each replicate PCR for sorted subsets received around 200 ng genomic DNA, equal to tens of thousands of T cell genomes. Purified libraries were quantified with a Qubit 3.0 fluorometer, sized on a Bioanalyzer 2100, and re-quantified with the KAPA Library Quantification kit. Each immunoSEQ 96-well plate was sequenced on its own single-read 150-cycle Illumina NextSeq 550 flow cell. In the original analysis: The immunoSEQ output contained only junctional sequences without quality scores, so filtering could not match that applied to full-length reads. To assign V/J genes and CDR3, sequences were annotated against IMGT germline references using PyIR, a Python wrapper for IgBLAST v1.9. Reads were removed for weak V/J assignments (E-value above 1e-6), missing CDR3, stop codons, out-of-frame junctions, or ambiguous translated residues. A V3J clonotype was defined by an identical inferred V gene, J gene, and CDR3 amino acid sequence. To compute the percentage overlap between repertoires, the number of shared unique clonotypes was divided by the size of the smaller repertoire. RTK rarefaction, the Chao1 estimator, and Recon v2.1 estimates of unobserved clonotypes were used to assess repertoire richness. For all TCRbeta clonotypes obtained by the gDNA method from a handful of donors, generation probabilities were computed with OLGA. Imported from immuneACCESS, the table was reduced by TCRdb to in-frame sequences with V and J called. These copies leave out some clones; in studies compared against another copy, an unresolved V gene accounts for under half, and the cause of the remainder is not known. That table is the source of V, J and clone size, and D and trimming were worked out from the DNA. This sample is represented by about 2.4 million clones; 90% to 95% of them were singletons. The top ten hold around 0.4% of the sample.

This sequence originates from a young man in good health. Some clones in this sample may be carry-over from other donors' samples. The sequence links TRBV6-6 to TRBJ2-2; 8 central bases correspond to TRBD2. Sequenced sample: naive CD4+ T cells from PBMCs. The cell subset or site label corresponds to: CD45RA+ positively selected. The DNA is TGTGCCACCAACGGGGGGGTAATAGGCACCGGGGAGCTGTTTTTT. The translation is CATNGGVIGTGELFF.